This passage covers 5 T cell receptor beta chains from one sample sequenced in a study of T cells in Graves' hyperthyroidism and ophthalmopathy. Amplified TCR beta CDR3 regions derived from RNA transcripts. Using the HTBI primer set, a first-round RT-PCR was run on the TCR CDR3. One entry per CDR3 protein, called by TCRdb with MiXCR from the multiplex PCR reads. The sample consists of 250,000 to 300,000 distinct CDR3 sequences, roughly 20% of them appearing once. Sequenced sample: blood. The receptors originated from a man between 45 and 60 years old with Graves' ophthalmopathy.

The chain links TRBV29-1 to TRBJ2-7; the match to TRBD1 covers 9 bases. The germline CDR1 and CDR2 sequences are SQVTM and ANQGSEA. V was pared by 7 bases and J by 3 bases, with 4 bases of the junction left unmatched. The CDR3 is made up of 12 amino acids. CDR3 bases: TGCAGCGGAAGGGACAGGGACTACGAGCAGTACTTC. Residues: CSGRDRDYEQYF.

In this sample, this clonotype turned up many times. V gene TRBV3-1 combines with J gene TRBJ1-1; 7 positions agree with TRBD1. The ends lost 1 base at V and 4 bases at J; junction bases unmatched: 6. The CDR3 length is 15 residues. Germline CDR1 and CDR2: LGHDT and YNNKEL (reference sequence). This CDR3 reads CASSQGGRGSTEAFF. The CDR3 nucleotides read TGTGCCAGCAGCCAAGGAGGCAGGGGGAGCACTGAAGCTTTCTTT. Variable domain in full (rest from reference TRBV3-1 and TRBJ1-1): DTAVSQTPKYLVTQMGNDKSIKCEQNLGHDTMYWYKQDSKKFLKIMFSYNNKELIINETVPNRFSPKSPDKAHLNLHINSLELGDSAVYFCASSQGGRGSTEAFFGQGTRLTVV.

The V gene is TRBV19, the J gene TRBJ2-2, with D uncertain. Germline CDR1 and CDR2: LNHDA and SQIVND (reference sequence). CDR3 length equals 15 residues. The ends were cut back, 1 base at V and 5 bases at J, with 11 bases in the middle. This chain's CDR3 is CASSIGVGRTGELFF. The CDR3 DNA reads TGTGCCAGTAGTATAGGGGTCGGCCGGACCGGGGAGCTGTTTTTT.

This clonotype was seen at least ten times. The chain is built from TRBV28 and TRBJ2-7, with 10 bases identical to TRBD2. Germline V lookup: CDR1 MDHEN, CDR2 SYDVKM. The CDR3 covers 16 residues. The J segment lost 0 bases and the V segment lost 0 bases, leaving 2 bases of the junction unmatched. CDR3 sequence: CASSLWASGSSYEQYF. For the CDR3, the DNA is TGTGCCAGCAGTTTATGGGCTAGCGGGAGCTCCTACGAGCAGTACTTC.

In this sample, this clonotype turned up a few times. The V gene is TRBV14, the J gene TRBJ2-1; D remains ambiguous. The length of the CDR3 is 13 residues. V lost 5 bases and J lost 3, with 8 bases in between. Germline V CDR1 and CDR2: SGHDN, FVKESK. DNA for the CDR3: TGTGCCAGCAGCTCCGTAATCTACAATGAGCAGTTCTTC. Protein: CASSSVIYNEQFF.